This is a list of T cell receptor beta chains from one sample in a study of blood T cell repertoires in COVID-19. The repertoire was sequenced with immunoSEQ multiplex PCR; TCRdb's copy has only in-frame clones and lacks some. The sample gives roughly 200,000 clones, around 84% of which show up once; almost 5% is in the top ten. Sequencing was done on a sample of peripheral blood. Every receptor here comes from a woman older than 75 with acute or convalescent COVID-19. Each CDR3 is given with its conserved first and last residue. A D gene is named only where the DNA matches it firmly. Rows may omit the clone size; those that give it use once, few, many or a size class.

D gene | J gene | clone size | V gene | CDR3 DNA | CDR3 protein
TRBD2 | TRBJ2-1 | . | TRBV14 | TGTGCCAGCAGCCAACGACTAGCGGGAATCAATGAGCAGTTCTTC | CASSQRLAGINEQFF
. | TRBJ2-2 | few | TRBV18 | TGTGCCAGCTCTCCGGGGATCGTCACCGGGGAGCTGTTTTTT | CASSPGIVTGELFF
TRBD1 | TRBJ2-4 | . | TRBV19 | TGTGCCAGTAGTAGGCGACCGGGACAGGGGTCTTACTCGTCCAAAAACATTCAGTACTTC | CASSRRPGQGSYSSKNIQYF
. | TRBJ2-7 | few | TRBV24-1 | TGTGCCACCAGTGGTTTGACAGTCCATTCGAGCTCCTACGAGCAGTACTTC | CATSGLTVHSSSYEQYF
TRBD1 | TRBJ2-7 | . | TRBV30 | TGTGCCTGGAACAGGGGATTGCGCGAGCAGTACTTC | CAWNRGLREQYF
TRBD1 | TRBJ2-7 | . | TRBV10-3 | TGTGCCATCAGTGAGAGGGACAGTACCTACGAGCAGTACTTC | CAISERDSTYEQYF
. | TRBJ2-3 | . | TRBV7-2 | TGTGCCAGCAGCTCAACCAGCCTGGGCTTCCTAGATACGCAGTATTTT | CASSSTSLGFLDTQYF
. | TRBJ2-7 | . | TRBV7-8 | TGTGCCAGCAGCTTATTCAACGAGCAGTACTTC | CASSLFNEQYF
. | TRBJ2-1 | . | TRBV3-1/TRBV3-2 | TGTGCCAGCAGCCAAACGCGGGACTCCTCCTACAATGAGCAGTTCTTC | CASSQTRDSSYNEQFF
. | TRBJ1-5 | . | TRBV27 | TGTGCCAGCAGTTTACGGGGGGGGACTCAGCCCCAGCATTTT | CASSLRGGTQPQHF
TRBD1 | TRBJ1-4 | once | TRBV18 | TGTGCCAGCTCTCAAGGGACAGGGGGGACGAAGAGTGAAAAACTGTTTTTT | CASSQGTGGTKSEKLFF
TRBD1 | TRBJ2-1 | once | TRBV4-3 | TGCGCCAGCAGCCGGACACAGGGGGCAGTTGGTGAGCAGTTCTTC | CASSRTQGAVGEQFF
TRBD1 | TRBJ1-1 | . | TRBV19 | TGTGCCACGGACAGGGGCCAGGGCACTGAAGCTTTCTTT | CATDRGQGTEAFF
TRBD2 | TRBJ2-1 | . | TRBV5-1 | TGCGCCAGCAGCCCCGGGACTATCGACTACAATGAGCAGTTCTTC | CASSPGTIDYNEQFF
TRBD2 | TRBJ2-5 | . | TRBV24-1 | TGTGCCACCAGTGACCCTTCGACTAGCGGGGAGACCCAGTACTTC | CATSDPSTSGETQYF
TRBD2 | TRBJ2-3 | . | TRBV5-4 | TGTGCCAGCAGGCCGTTAGGTTCGGGAGCGGGAAGGGCAGATACGCAGTATTTT | CASRPLGSGAGRADTQYF
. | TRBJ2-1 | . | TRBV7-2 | TGTGCCAGCAGCTTAAGCCCGGGGTTCTACAATGAGCAGTTCTTC | CASSLSPGFYNEQFF
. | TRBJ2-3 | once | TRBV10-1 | TGCGCCAGCAGTGAGGTGGGGAGTAGCACAGATACGCAGTATTTT | CASSEVGSSTDTQYF
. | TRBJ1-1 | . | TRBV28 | TGTGCCAGCAGTTTTCCCTCGGCGGCACGGGCTTTCTTT | CASSFPSAARAFF
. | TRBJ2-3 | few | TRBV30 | TGTGCCTGGAGTAGAACTCATAGCACAGATACGCAGTATTTT | CAWSRTHSTDTQYF
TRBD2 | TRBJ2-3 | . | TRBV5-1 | TGCGCCAGCAGCTTGGGGGGCGGGAGTGAGACAGATACGCAGTATTTT | CASSLGGGSETDTQYF
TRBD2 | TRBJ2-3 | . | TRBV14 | TGTGCCAGCAGCCAAGCCTACTCCACTAGCGGGAGGGCGGGAGATACGCAGTATTTT | CASSQAYSTSGRAGDTQYF
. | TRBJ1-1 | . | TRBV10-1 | TGCGCCAGCAAAACGTTTTGGGGAGACCAGAACACTGAAGCTTTCTTT | CASKTFWGDQNTEAFF